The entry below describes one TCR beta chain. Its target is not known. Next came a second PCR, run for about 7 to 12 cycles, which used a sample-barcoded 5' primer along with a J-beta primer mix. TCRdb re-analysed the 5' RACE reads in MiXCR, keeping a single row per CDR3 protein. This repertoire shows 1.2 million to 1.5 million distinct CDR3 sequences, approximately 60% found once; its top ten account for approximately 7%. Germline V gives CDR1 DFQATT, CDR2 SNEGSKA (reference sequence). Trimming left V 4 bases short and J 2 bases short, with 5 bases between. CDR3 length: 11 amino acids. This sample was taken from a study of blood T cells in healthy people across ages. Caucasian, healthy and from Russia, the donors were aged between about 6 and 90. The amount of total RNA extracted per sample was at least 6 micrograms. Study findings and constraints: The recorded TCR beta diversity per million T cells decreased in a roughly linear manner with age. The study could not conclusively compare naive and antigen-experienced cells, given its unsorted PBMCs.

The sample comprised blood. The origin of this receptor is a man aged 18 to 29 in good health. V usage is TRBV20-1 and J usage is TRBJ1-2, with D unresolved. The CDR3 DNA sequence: TGCAGTGCTACGGACAACTATGGCTACACCTTC. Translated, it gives CSATDNYGYTF.